The rows below give T cell receptor beta chains drawn from one sample of a study of T-cell memory formation after mild COVID-19. TCRdb processed the 5' RACE reads anew with MiXCR; each CDR3 protein has one entry. The sample lists 400,000 or so distinct CDR3 sequences; over 20% were seen once. The sample comprised PBMCs or a T cell subset sorted from them (not recorded which). These receptors all come from an adult woman who had mild COVID-19 (a few samples of this study predate the infection). Cell type and time point are not known. The CDR3 runs from the conserved cysteine through the conserved F or W. D genes are given only for firm matches. The listing skips clone size in some rows; elsewhere it reads once, few, many or a size class.

>few|TRBV5-4|15|TRBD1|TRBJ1-3
CASSRGRGSGNTIYF
TGTGCCAGCAGCCGGGGCAGGGGGAGTGGAAACACCATATATTTT
>once|TRBV3-1|17|TRBD2|TRBJ2-1
CASSQAYSWASGNEQFF
TGTGCCAGCAGCCAAGCATATTCGTGGGCTAGCGGCAATGAGCAGTTCTTC
>NA|TRBV7-3|15|TRBD1|TRBJ2-1
CASSLTGDHDNEQFF
TGTGCCAGCAGCCTCACAGGGGATCACGACAATGAGCAGTTCTTC
>NA|TRBV4-1|14|NA|TRBJ2-3
CASSQRWGADTQYF
TGCGCCAGCAGCCAGCGTTGGGGGGCGGATACGCAGTATTTT
>few|TRBV6-5|17|TRBD1|TRBJ2-1
CASSQPTGTGGGNEQFF
TGTGCCAGCAGCCAACCGACCGGGACAGGGGGCGGGAATGAGCAGTTCTTC
>NA|TRBV7-2|14|NA|TRBJ1-1
CASSPTRTNTEAFF
TGTGCCAGCAGCCCCACCAGAACGAACACTGAAGCTTTCTTT
>few|TRBV5-6|11|NA|TRBJ2-7
CASSVRNEQYF
TGTGCCAGCAGCGTAAGGAACGAGCAGTACTTC
>NA|TRBV6-4|14|TRBD1|TRBJ1-1
CASSGTPGTGGELF
TGTGCCAGCAGCGGAACTCCGGGGACAGGGGGTGAGCTCTTT
>few|TRBV3-1|15|TRBD1|TRBJ1-2
CASSPGTPRTGGYTF
TGTGCCAGCAGCCCCGGGACTCCAAGGACAGGTGGCTACACCTTC
>NA|TRBV12-3/TRBV12-4|14|NA|TRBJ2-5
CASRQQGRGETQYF
TGTGCCAGCCGCCAACAGGGGCGGGGAGAGACCCAGTACTTC
>few|TRBV7-2|18|TRBD1|TRBJ1-6
CASSLAGTGSSYNSPLHF
TGTGCCAGCAGCTTAGCTGGGACAGGGAGCTCCTATAATTCACCCCTCCACTTT
>NA|TRBV12-5|14|TRBD1|TRBJ1-2
CASGFGTGSNGYTF
TGTGCTAGTGGTTTCGGGACAGGTTCTAATGGCTACACCTTC
>few|TRBV2|16|NA|TRBJ1-3
CASRGGTFGSGNTIYF
TGTGCCAGCAGGGGAGGGACATTTGGCTCTGGAAACACCATATATTTT
>NA|TRBV5-6|16|NA|TRBJ1-3
CASSLGPLGAGNTIYF
TGTGCCAGCAGCTTGGGGCCTCTCGGGGCTGGAAACACCATATATTTT
>few|TRBV5-1|16|TRBD2|TRBJ2-2
CASSRTSGINTGELFF
TGCGCCAGCAGCCGTACTAGCGGGATAAACACCGGGGAGCTGTTTTTT
>few|TRBV18|18|TRBD1|TRBJ2-1
CASSRSVPGQLINNEQFF
TGTGCCAGCTCACGTTCCGTTCCGGGACAGTTAATTAACAATGAGCAGTTCTTC
>few|TRBV24-1|14|NA|TRBJ2-2
CATSVQQGPGELFF
TGTGCCACCAGTGTCCAACAGGGCCCCGGGGAGCTGTTTTTT
>few|TRBV7-2|16|NA|TRBJ2-1
CASSLYQGLSYNEQFF
TGTGCCAGCAGCTTATACCAGGGGCTGTCCTACAATGAGCAGTTCTTC
>NA|TRBV7-2|17|TRBD1|TRBJ2-5
CASSLVPPDRGGETQYF
TGTGCCAGCAGCTTAGTACCGCCCGACAGGGGGGGAGAGACCCAGTACTTC
>NA|TRBV7-9|14|NA|TRBJ1-6
CASSLAPGNSPLHF
TGTGCCAGCAGCTTAGCGCCAGGGAATTCACCCCTCCACTTT
>NA|TRBV4-2|18|NA|TRBJ2-3
CASSQDSGAFGSTDTQYF
TGTGCCAGCAGCCAAGATAGTGGAGCGTTCGGAAGCACAGATACGCAGTATTTT
>NA|TRBV20-1|13|NA|TRBJ2-7
CSARDRKDYEQYF
TGCAGTGCTAGAGATCGAAAAGACTACGAGCAGTACTTC
>NA|TRBV5-1|16|TRBD1|TRBJ1-2
CASSPGTGGSRDGYTF
TGCGCCAGCAGCCCCGGGACAGGGGGAAGTCGAGATGGCTACACCTTC
>NA|TRBV6-5|16|NA|TRBJ1-4
CASSYSIGATNEKLFF
TGTGCCAGCAGTTACTCGATAGGAGCAACTAATGAAAAACTGTTTTTT
>NA|TRBV12-3/TRBV12-4|18|TRBD1|TRBJ1-1
CATLPVTGQGLTNTEAFF
TGTGCCACCCTACCAGTCACGGGACAGGGGCTAACGAACACTGAAGCTTTCTTT
>NA|TRBV4-1|15|NA|TRBJ2-7
CASSQDTQGYYEQYF
TGCGCCAGCAGCCAAGATACTCAGGGTTACTACGAGCAGTACTTC
>NA|TRBV11-2|15|NA|TRBJ1-6
CASSLDPWGNSPLHF
TGTGCCAGCAGCTTAGATCCGTGGGGGAATTCACCCCTCCACTTT
>NA|TRBV11-2|17|NA|TRBJ2-1
CASSATETAHSYNEQFF
TGTGCCAGCAGCGCCACTGAGACAGCTCACTCCTACAATGAGCAGTTCTTC
>few|TRBV11-2|15|NA|TRBJ2-7
CASSNRQDSSYEQYF
TGTGCCAGCAGCAACCGACAGGACAGCTCCTACGAGCAGTACTTC
>few|TRBV4-1|15|NA|TRBJ2-3
CASSQEERGTDTQYF
TGCGCCAGCAGCCAAGAAGAGCGGGGCACAGATACGCAGTATTTT
>NA|TRBV7-9|11|NA|TRBJ2-1
CASRIINEQFF
TGTGCCAGCAGGATTATCAATGAGCAGTTCTTC
>few|TRBV24-1|15|NA|TRBJ1-1
CATSASAPAGTEAFF
TGTGCCACCAGTGCGAGCGCCCCAGCGGGCACTGAAGCTTTCTTT
>NA|TRBV20-1|17|NA|TRBJ2-3
CSAQRGGGIGGADTQYF
TGCAGTGCCCAGAGGGGCGGAGGGATCGGTGGGGCAGATACGCAGTATTTT
>NA|TRBV6-2/TRBV6-3|13|NA|TRBJ2-7
CASKSPRPYEQYF
TGTGCCAGCAAGTCCCCTCGTCCCTACGAGCAGTACTTC
>NA|TRBV24-1|16|NA|TRBJ2-7
CATSNPSRDGTYEQYF
TGTGCCACCAGTAATCCCTCCCGGGACGGGACCTACGAGCAGTACTTC
>few|TRBV7-2|15|NA|TRBJ2-1
CASSLGPTGTREQFF
TGTGCCAGCAGCTTAGGGCCAACAGGGACTCGTGAGCAGTTCTTC
>NA|TRBV4-2|13|NA|TRBJ2-1
CASSHRDYNEQFF
TGTGCCAGCAGCCACCGGGACTACAATGAGCAGTTCTTC